This T cell receptor (beta chain) was profiled in a study of T cells after yellow fever vaccination (dated by TCRdb to the late 2010s). With regard to the full study: The SMART-Seq v4 Ultra Low Input RNA kit was used to prepare libraries from fractions with low cell numbers. To follow T-cell clones before and after both primary and booster YFV17D yellow fever vaccination, bulk TCR alpha and beta repertoires underwent longitudinal sequencing. Two healthy male donors made up the cohort, one aged 18 to 30 years and the other aged 30 to 39 years. Bulk PBMC replicates and cell subsets were isolated from blood drawn at multiple timepoints before and after both primary and secondary immunization. Results and caveats for the whole study, not just this receptor: A small fraction of clonotypes showed up in both the CD4 and CD8 compartments, probably as a result of convergent recombination. Most clones expanded after primary vaccination were re-detected after the booster (almost 97% of CD4 and around 88% of CD8), suggesting broad memory maintenance. Computational filtering was needed because FACS-sorted repertoires could contain abundant contaminating clonotypes from the bulk population. Compared with the primary T-cell response, the secondary T-cell response was weaker but faster, peaking on day 5 rather than day 15. Because the study included only a couple of donors, the extent to which the findings can be generalized is limited.

Trimming removed 5 bases from V and 0 bases from J; the gene matches leave 7 bases unexplained. The germline V gene (reference sequence) supplies CDR1 SEHNR and CDR2 FQNEAQ. There are 15 amino acids in the CDR3, from cysteine to phenylalanine inclusive. Just the 45-base CDR3 DNA is kept, in frame starting at base 1. The treatment or condition label corresponds to: live attenuated yellow fever vaccine strain. A standard Ficoll-Paque protocol was used to isolate PBMCs from peripheral blood. Dynabeads CD4 and CD8 positive selection kits were used to isolate the CD4 and CD8 T-cell fractions. TriZol was used to extract RNA from bulk PBMCs, CD4 and CD8 fractions, and dextramer-positive and dextramer-negative fractions. TCR cDNA was synthesized by 5'RACE template switching, through which a universal primer site and unique molecular identifiers were introduced. Priming for cDNA synthesis came from both the TCR alpha and TCR beta constant segments. Library amplification used two PCR steps, and the second PCR step added sample barcodes and sequencing adapters. Libraries were sequenced on Illumina HiSeq 2500 (2x100 bp) or NovaSeq (2x150 bp). Per the authors' processing: MIGEC handled demultiplexing of reads and collapsing into UMI consensus sequences, while MiXCR performed V(D)J alignment. Vaccine-responding clonotypes were defined with edgeR using replicate PBMC samples, requiring FDR below 0.01 and a log2 fold change above 5 up to day 15. Each bulk clonotype received a CD4 or CD8 identity based on whether the sequenced CD4 or CD8 repertoire contained that clonotype at higher abundance. TCRdb applied fastp at Q25 and MiXCR to the public reads, then kept only in-frame beta chains. A single entry per CDR3 protein holds the most common genes and DNA from its merged rows. TCRdb's processing, not the authors', yielded these V and J calls. Counted in this sample were tens of thousands of distinct CDR3 sequences; around 7% of them appeared once. The top ten hold approximately 31% of the sample.

This clonotype has ten or more counts. Its antigen is unknown. Base qualities are not at hand, and no much larger clone is one base apart. The input for sequencing was CD8+ T cells sorted from PBMCs, taken 10 days after the first yellow fever vaccination. The rearrangement combines TRBV7-9 with TRBJ2-7; 7 bases in between match TRBD2. The TCR sequence derives from a man between 18 and 35 years old who received the YFV17D yellow fever vaccine. The DNA sequence is as follows: TGTGCCAGCAGCCCGTCGGGCGGGAGCTCCTACGAGCAGTACTTC. This is translated as CASSPSGGSSYEQYF.